The 22 T cell receptor beta chains listed next were all sequenced from one sample in a study of shared clonotypes between healthy human individuals. Positively selected for CCR7, the CD45RO-negative cells used as naive CD8 cells excluded terminally differentiated effector memory CD45RA+ cells. Clones were sequenced by immunoSEQ multiplex PCR, and TCRdb holds only the in-frame ones, with some missing. The sample has about 2.1 million clones, roughly 93% seen once. Sample: naive CD8+ T cells from PBMCs. The receptors were sampled from a man aged 18 to 30 in good health. Some clones in this sample may be carry-over from other donors' samples.

The chain carries TRBV7-3 and TRBJ2-5; the match to TRBD1 covers 12 bases. Germline loops: CDR1 SGHTA, CDR2 FQGTGA. CDR3 length equals 20 residues. V shed 2 bases, J shed 3 bases, and the junction held 16 bases outside the gene matches. Written as DNA, the CDR3 is TGTGCCAGCAGCTTAGGCTACTTCAAACCCGGGACAGGGGGCAAAGAGACCCAGTACTTC. Its protein product is CASSLGYFKPGTGGKETQYF.

The chain combines TRBV6-5 with TRBJ1-2; D may be TRBD1 (6 bases). V was pared by 6 bases and J by 1 base, with 12 bases between. Germline CDR1 MNHEY, CDR2 SVGAGI. The CDR3 totals 14 residues. This CDR3 reads CASSPEDSNYGYTF. DNA for the CDR3: TGTGCCAGCAGCCCCGAGGACAGTAACTATGGCTACACCTTC.

The rearrangement uses TRBV7-9 and TRBJ2-1, with a weak D call TRBD1 (6 bases). CDR1 is SEHNR and CDR2 is FQNEAQ in the germline V gene (reference sequence). V lost 5 bases, J lost 9 bases, and 17 bases lay in between. The length of the CDR3 is 14 residues. In DNA form, the CDR3 reads TGTGCCAGCAGCCAGGGGCCCGGTGGAGGTGAGCAGTTCTTC. It is translated as CASSQGPGGGEQFF.

The chain has TRBV21-1 and TRBJ2-1; the tabulated D call, TRBD2, remains unverified against the DNA. TRBV21-1 is given as a pseudogene. The CDR3 extends over 15 amino acids. The CDR3 here is CASTLWSGEHNEQFF. CDR3 coding DNA: TGTGCCAGCACCTTGTGGTCGGGGGAACACAATGAGCAGTTCTTC.

V and J are TRBV21-1 and TRBJ2-1; the table's D call, TRBD1, was not checked against the DNA. TRBV21-1 is given as a pseudogene. This CDR3 has 18 amino acids. CDR3 in amino acids: CASSKGSDDRWVYNEQFF. DNA of the CDR3: TGTGCCAGCAGCAAAGGATCGGACGACAGATGGGTCTACAATGAGCAGTTCTTC.

This clone was picked up one time. The V and J genes are TRBV28 and TRBJ1-2, with D tentatively TRBD1 (5 bases). With 7 bases removed from V and 6 bases from J, the gap between germline ends came to 18 bases. The germline CDR1 and CDR2 sequences are MDHEN and SYDVKM. The CDR3 totals 14 residues. The CDR3 reads CASTPLDSDHGYTF. The DNA for the CDR3 is TGTGCCAGCACCCCACTCGACAGCGACCATGGCTACACCTTC.

This chain joins TRBV28 and TRBJ1-1; TRBD1 agrees at 7 bases. Germline CDR1 reads MDHEN; CDR2 reads SYDVKM. CDR3 length: 16 residues. The V gene end was trimmed by 5 bases and the J gene end by 3 bases; junction bases not matched to a gene: 12. The CDR3 is CASSPVTGELYTEAFF. The DNA of the CDR3 is TGTGCCAGCAGTCCCGTTACAGGGGAGTTGTACACTGAAGCTTTCTTT.

This clone is a singleton in its sample. The chain carries TRBV11-2 and TRBJ1-1; D unresolved. The CDR3 spans 16 residues. With 5 bases removed from V and 1 base from J, the gap between germline ends came to 17 bases. Germline assignment: CDR1 SGHAT and CDR2 FQNNGV. Written as DNA, the CDR3 is TGTGCCAGCAGCCTCCGACGGGCACGGGGGAACACTGAAGCTTTCTTT. Protein product: CASSLRRARGNTEAFF.

The rearrangement uses TRBV4-3 and TRBJ2-1; 11 bases line up with TRBD1. Germline CDR1 reads LGHNA; CDR2 reads YSLEER. The CDR3 has 17 amino acids. J lost 6 bases, V lost 0 bases, and 7 bases had no gene match. CDR3 residues: CASSQDPGTGGFNEQFF. The CDR3 DNA reads TGCGCCAGCAGCCAAGATCCCGGGACAGGGGGTTTCAATGAGCAGTTCTTC.

The chain combines TRBV7-8 with TRBJ1-1, with D hard to call. V gave up 2 bases and J gave up 2 bases, with 12 bases separating them. CDR1 SGHVS and CDR2 FQNEAQ come from the germline V gene. CDR3 length equals 15 residues. CDR3 residues: CASSLRGSPNTEAFF. CDR3 nucleotide sequence: TGTGCCAGCAGCTTACGTGGCAGCCCCAACACTGAAGCTTTCTTT.

In nucleotides, the CDR3 is TGTGCCAGCAGCCGGACCCCGGGACCTGCGGCCGATGAGCAGTTCTTC. The encoded protein is CASSRTPGPAADEQFF. The rearrangement links TRBV7-7 to TRBJ2-1; D may match TRBD1 or TRBD2 (5 bases each). In germline, CDR1 is SSHAT, CDR2 FNYEAQ (reference sequence). This CDR3 has 16 residues. V was pared by 5 bases and J by 8 bases, with 22 bases between.

The V call is TRBV9, the J call TRBJ2-1, with a possible D match to TRBD2 (6 bases). The V end lost 0 bases, the J end lost 5 bases, and 9 bases lay between the germline ends. There are 14 residues in the CDR3. Germline V gene sequence: CDR1 SGDLS, CDR2 YYNGEE. CDR3 loop: CASSVAGDHNEQFF. CDR3 DNA: TGTGCCAGCAGCGTAGCGGGGGACCACAATGAGCAGTTCTTC.

V and J are TRBV5-1 and TRBJ2-1; tentatively, D is TRBD1 or TRBD2 (6 bases each). Trimming left V 1 base short and J 7 bases short, with 12 bases between. Germline V gives CDR1 SGHRS, CDR2 YFSETQ. The CDR3 contains 14 residues. This CDR3 is CASSLLGGRNEQFF. The CDR3 DNA reads TGCGCCAGCAGCTTGCTAGGGGGGCGGAATGAGCAGTTCTTC.

V is TRBV29-1 and J is TRBJ1-2; D not resolved. The CDR3 sequence is 11 residues long. V lost 4 bases and J lost 4, with 7 bases in between. Per germline, CDR1 SQVTM and CDR2 ANQGSEA. For the CDR3, the DNA is TGCAGCGTTGTAACGTCCTATGGCTACACCTTC. Its translation: CSVVTSYGYTF.

J is TRBJ1-1 and V is TRBV19, with TRBD1 matching over 11 bases. The CDR3 runs 14 residues. The junction had 4 bases not matched to a gene; V was cut back by 10 bases and J by 0 bases. CDR1 is LNHDA, CDR2 SQIVND, per germline (reference sequence). The CDR3 here is CATRDRGVNTEAFF. In DNA, the CDR3 is TGTGCCACTAGGGACAGGGGGGTGAACACTGAAGCTTTCTTT.

The V gene is TRBV5-4, the J gene TRBJ2-7; D uncertain. Germline V CDR1 and CDR2: SGHNT, YYREEE (reference sequence). Between the trimmed V and J ends, which lost 0 bases and 3 bases, there was a span of 10 bases. The CDR3 totals 14 residues. The CDR3 is CASSLGVEDYEQYF. The CDR3 DNA reads TGTGCCAGCAGCTTGGGGGTCGAAGACTACGAGCAGTACTTC.

On this clone: Other DNA sequences in this sample translate to the same CDR3. The J gene is TRBJ2-1, the V gene TRBV29-1, with D perhaps TRBD2 (5 bases). The CDR3 totals 13 residues. V dropped 4 bases and J dropped 0 bases, with 7 bases sitting between them. Germline V lookup: CDR1 SQVTM, CDR2 ANQGSEA. Here the CDR3 DNA reads TGCAGCGTTGTTGGGAGCTCCTACAATGAGCAGTTCTTC. Protein: CSVVGSSYNEQFF.

The chain carries TRBV18 and TRBJ2-1; 16 bases map to TRBD2. The germline V gene has CDR1 KGHSH and CDR2 LQKENI. The CDR3 consists of 18 residues. Losses at the gene ends were 0 bases for V and 7 bases for J; bases not matched to a gene: 6. This CDR3 is CASSPPGLAGGPPNEQFF. CDR3 DNA: TGTGCCAGCTCACCACCGGGACTAGCGGGAGGGCCGCCAAATGAGCAGTTCTTC.

This CDR3 is CASSTPPGQGSGYTF. In DNA form, the CDR3 reads TGTGCCAGCAGTACGCCTCCGGGACAGGGATCTGGCTACACCTTC. The V gene is TRBV28, the J gene TRBJ1-2, with 9 bases aligning to TRBD1. The length of the CDR3 is 15 residues. Trimming removed 5 bases from V and 7 bases from J; junction bases left unmatched: 11. The V gene's germline CDR1 is MDHEN and CDR2 SYDVKM.

This sequence joins TRBV28 and TRBJ2-6; no definite D call. Germline CDR1 and CDR2: MDHEN and SYDVKM. The CDR3 spans 12 residues. Trimming stripped 7 bases from V and 6 bases from J, with 7 bases between. CDR3 region: CASNGLANVLTF. CDR3 DNA sequence: TGTGCCAGCAACGGGTTGGCCAACGTCCTGACTTTC.

The chain is built from TRBV9 and TRBJ2-7; TRBD1 agrees at 9 bases. Germline CDR1 SGDLS, CDR2 YYNGEE. CDR3 length equals 15 residues. After removal of 3 bases from V and 6 bases from J, the junction contained 10 bases not matched to a gene. CDR3 residues: CASSAYGTGSGEQYF. In DNA, the CDR3 is TGTGCCAGCAGCGCATACGGGACAGGGAGTGGCGAGCAGTACTTC.

This clone was observed a single time. This chain links TRBV5-6 with TRBJ2-5, with TRBD1 matching 10 bases. CDR1 SGHDT and CDR2 YYEEEE come from the germline V gene. The CDR3 spans 16 residues. Trimming removed 2 bases from V and 4 bases from J; junction bases left unmatched: 8. The CDR3 DNA is TGTGCCAGCAGCTTTGAACCGGGACAGGGGCCAGAGACCCAGTACTTC. It codes for CASSFEPGQGPETQYF.